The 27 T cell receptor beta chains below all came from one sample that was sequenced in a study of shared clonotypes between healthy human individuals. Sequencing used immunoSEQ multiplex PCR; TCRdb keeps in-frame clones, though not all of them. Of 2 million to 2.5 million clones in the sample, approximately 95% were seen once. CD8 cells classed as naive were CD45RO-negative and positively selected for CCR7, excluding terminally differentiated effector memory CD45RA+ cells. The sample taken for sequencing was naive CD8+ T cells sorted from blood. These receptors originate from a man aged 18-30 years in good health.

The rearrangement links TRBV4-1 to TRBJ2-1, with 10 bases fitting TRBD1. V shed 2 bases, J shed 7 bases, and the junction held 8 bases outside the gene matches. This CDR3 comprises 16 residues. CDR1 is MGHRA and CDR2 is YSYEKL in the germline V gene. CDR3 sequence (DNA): TGCGCCAGCAGCCAACCCCCCGGGACAGGGGAGAATGAGCAGTTCTTC. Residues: CASSQPPGTGENEQFF.

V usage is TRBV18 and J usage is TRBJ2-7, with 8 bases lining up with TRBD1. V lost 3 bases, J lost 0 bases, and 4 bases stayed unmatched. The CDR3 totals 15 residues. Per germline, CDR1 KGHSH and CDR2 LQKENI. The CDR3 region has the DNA TGTGCCAGCTCACCCCAGGGACAGGACTCCTACGAGCAGTACTTC. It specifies CASSPQGQDSYEQYF.

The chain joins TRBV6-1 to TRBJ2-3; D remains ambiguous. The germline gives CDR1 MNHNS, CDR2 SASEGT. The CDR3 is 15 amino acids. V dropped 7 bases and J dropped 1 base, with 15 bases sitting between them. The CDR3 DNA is TGTGCCAGCATAGGGTACCGACTCCGCACAGATACGCAGTATTTT. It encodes CASIGYRLRTDTQYF.

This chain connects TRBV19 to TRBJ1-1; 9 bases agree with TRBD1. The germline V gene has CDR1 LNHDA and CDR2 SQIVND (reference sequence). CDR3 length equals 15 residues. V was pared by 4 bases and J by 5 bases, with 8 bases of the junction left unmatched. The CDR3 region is CASSKDRGFWTEAFF. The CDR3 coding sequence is TGTGCCAGTAGTAAGGACAGGGGCTTTTGGACTGAAGCTTTCTTT.

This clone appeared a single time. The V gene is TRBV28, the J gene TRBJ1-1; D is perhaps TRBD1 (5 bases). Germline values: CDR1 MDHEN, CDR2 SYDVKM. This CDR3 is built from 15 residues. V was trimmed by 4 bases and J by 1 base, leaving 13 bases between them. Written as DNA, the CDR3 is TGTGCCAGCAGTTCCCCCGGTCAGGGGAACACTGAAGCTTTCTTT. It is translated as CASSSPGQGNTEAFF.

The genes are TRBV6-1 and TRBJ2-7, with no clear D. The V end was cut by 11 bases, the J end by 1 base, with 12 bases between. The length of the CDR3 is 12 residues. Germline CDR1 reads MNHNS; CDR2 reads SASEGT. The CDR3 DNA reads TGTGCCGGCCTTTCAGAGTCCTACGAGCAGTACTTC. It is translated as CAGLSESYEQYF.

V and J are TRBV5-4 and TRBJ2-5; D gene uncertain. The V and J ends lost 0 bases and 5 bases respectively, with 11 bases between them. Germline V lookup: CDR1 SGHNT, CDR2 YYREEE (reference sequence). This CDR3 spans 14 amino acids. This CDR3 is CASSLDLDYETQYF. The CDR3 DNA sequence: TGTGCCAGCAGCTTGGATTTGGATTACGAGACCCAGTACTTC.

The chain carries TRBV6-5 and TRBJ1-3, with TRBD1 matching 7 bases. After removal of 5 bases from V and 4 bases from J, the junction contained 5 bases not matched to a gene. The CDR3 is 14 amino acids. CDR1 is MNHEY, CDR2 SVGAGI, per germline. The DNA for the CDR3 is TGTGCCAGCAGTGTACAGGGGTCGGGAAACACCATATATTTT. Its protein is CASSVQGSGNTIYF.

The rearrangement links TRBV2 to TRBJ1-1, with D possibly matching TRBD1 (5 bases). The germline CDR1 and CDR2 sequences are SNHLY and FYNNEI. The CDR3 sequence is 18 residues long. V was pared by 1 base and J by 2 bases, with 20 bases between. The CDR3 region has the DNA TGTGCCAGCAGTGAAGATCAAGGGGCCGGAATGACTAACACTGAAGCTTTCTTT. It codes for CASSEDQGAGMTNTEAFF.

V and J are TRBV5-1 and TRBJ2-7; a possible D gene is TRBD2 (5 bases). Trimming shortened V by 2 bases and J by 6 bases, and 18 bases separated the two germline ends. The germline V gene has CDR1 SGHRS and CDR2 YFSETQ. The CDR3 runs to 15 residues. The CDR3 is CASSFTGSPVGEQYF. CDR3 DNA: TGCGCCAGCAGCTTTACTGGGAGCCCGGTAGGCGAGCAGTACTTC.

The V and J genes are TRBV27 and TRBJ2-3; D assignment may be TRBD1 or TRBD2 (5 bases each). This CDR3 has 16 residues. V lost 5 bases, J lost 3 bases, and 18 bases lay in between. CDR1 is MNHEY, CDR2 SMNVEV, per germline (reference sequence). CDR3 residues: CASSPPPGRTTDTQYF. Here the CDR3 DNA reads TGTGCCAGCAGTCCACCCCCGGGACGGACGACAGATACGCAGTATTTT.

The CDR3 region has the DNA TGTGCCAGCAGTAGCGCCGACCCCGGTCCGCAGTATTTT. Residues: CASSSADPGPQYF. The chain recombines TRBV6-5 with TRBJ2-3; D is unresolved. This CDR3 is built from 13 residues. Germline CDR1 MNHEY, CDR2 SVGAGI. The V and J ends lost 5 bases and 10 bases respectively, with 16 bases between them.

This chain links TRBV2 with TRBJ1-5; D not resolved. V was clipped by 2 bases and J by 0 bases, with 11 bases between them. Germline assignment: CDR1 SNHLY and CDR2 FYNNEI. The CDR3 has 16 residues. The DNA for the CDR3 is TGTGCCAGCAGTGAATTAGACGAATATAGCAATCAGCCCCAGCATTTT. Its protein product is CASSELDEYSNQPQHF. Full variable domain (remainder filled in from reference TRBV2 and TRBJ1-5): EPEVTQTPSHQVTQMGQEVILRCVPISNHLYFYWYRQILGQKVEFLVSFYNNEISEKSEIFDDQFSVERPDGSNFTLKIRSTKLEDSAMYFCASSELDEYSNQPQHFGDGTRLSIL.

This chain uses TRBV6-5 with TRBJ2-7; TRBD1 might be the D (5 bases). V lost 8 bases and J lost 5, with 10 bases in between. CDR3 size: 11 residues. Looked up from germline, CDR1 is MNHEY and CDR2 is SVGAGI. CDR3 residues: CASVQGHEQYF. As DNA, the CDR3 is TGTGCCAGCGTGCAGGGCCACGAGCAGTACTTC.

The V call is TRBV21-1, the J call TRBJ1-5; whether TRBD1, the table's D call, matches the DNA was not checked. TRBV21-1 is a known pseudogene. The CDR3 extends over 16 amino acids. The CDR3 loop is CASSKVWPYSNQPQHF. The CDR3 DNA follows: TGTGCCAGCAGCAAAGTATGGCCGTATAGCAATCAGCCCCAGCATTTT.

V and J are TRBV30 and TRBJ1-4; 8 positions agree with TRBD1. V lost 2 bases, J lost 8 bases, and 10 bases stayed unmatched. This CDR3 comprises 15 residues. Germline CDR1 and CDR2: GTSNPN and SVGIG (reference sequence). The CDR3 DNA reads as TGTGCCTGGAGTACCATACAGGGGGGGCACGAAAAACTGTTTTTT. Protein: CAWSTIQGGHEKLFF.

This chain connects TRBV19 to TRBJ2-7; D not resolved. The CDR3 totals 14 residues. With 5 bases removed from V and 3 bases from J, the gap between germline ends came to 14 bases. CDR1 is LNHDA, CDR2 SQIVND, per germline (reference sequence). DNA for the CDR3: TGTGCCAGTAGTCTTTTCGGGCCGAGCTACGAGCAGTACTTC. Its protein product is CASSLFGPSYEQYF.

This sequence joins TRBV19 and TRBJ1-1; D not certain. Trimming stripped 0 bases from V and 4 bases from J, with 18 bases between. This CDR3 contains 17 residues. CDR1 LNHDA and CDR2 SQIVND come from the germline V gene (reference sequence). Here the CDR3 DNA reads TGTGCCAGTAGTATAGATTCGGCAGGTCAGGTCGGCACTGAAGCTTTCTTT. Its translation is CASSIDSAGQVGTEAFF.

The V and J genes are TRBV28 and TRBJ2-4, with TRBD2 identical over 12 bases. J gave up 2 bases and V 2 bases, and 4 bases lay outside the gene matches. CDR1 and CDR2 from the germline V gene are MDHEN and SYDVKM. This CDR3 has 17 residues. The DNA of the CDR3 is TGTGCCAGCAGTTTACCTAGCGGGGGGGTCCCCAAAAACATTCAGTACTTC. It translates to CASSLPSGGVPKNIQYF.

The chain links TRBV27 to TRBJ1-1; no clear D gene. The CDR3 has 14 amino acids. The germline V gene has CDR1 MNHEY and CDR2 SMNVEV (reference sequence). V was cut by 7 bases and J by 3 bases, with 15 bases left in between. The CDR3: CASTQWAGDTEAFF. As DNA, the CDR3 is TGTGCCAGCACCCAATGGGCGGGAGACACTGAAGCTTTCTTT.

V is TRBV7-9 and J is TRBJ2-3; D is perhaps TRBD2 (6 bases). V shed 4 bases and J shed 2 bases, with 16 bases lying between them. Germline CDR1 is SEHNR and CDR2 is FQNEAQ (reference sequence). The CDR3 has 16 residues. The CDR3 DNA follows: TGTGCCAGCAGCTCGTCGGTAGCGGACCCCACAGATACGCAGTATTTT. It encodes CASSSSVADPTDTQYF.

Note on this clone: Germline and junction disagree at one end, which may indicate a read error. As DNA, the CDR3 is TGTGCCAGCAGCTCCAATACGGACCTAGATAAATTT. Its translation is CASSSNTDLDKF. V usage is TRBV7-9 and J usage is TRBJ1-3; no clear D. Germline V CDR1 and CDR2: SEHNR, FQNEAQ (reference sequence). This CDR3 is built from 12 residues.

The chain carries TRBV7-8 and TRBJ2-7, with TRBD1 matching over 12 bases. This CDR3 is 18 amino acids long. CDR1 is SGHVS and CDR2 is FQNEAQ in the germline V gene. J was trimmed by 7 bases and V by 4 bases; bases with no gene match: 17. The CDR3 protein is CASSSDLSGTGGSGEQYF. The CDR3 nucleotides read TGTGCCAGCAGCTCCGACCTCTCCGGGACAGGGGGCTCGGGGGAGCAGTACTTC. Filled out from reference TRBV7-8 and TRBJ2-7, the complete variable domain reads GAGVSQSPRYKVAKRGQDVALRCDPISGHVSLFWYQQALGQGPEFLTYFQNEAQLDKSGLPSDRFFAERPEGSVSTLKIQRTQQEDSAVYLCASSSDLSGTGGSGEQYFGPGTRLTVT.

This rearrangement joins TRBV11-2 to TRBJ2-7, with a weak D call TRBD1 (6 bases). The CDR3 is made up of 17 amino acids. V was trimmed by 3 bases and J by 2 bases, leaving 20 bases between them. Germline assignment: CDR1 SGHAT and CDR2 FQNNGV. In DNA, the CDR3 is TGTGCCAGCAGCTTTTCCGCGTACAGGGTCCCCCCCTACGAGCAGTACTTC. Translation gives CASSFSAYRVPPYEQYF.

The CDR3 DNA reads as TGTGCCACCAGCAGGGCCGAGGGCTACGAGCAGTACTTC. This gives the protein CATSRAEGYEQYF. The V gene is TRBV15, the J gene TRBJ2-7; D is perhaps TRBD2 (5 bases). CDR3 length: 13 residues. Trimming shortened V by 3 bases and J by 3 bases, and 9 bases separated the two germline ends. Germline assignment: CDR1 LNHNV and CDR2 YYDKDF (reference sequence).

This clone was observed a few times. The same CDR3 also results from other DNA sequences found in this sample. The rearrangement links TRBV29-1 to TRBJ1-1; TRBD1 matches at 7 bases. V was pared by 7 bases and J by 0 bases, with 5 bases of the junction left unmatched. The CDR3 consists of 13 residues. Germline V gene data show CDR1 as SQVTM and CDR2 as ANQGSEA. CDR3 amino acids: CSAGGEMNTEAFF. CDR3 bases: TGCAGCGCAGGGGGAGAGATGAACACTGAAGCTTTCTTT.

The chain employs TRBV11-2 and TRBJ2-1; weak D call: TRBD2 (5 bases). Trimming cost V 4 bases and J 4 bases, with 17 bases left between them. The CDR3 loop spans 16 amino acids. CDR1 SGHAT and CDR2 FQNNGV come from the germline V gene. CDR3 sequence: CASSYVLVPLYNEQFF. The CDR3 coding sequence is TGTGCCAGCAGCTACGTACTAGTCCCCTTGTACAATGAGCAGTTCTTC.